Each of the 21 T cell receptor beta chains below was sequenced from the same sample in a study of cytomegalovirus exposure and HLA in healthy donors. PCR employed 60 Vbeta and 13 Jbeta primers. Using immunoSEQ multiplex PCR, the repertoire was profiled, and TCRdb retains in-frame clones only, with some absent. This sample has under 150,000 clones, with over 70% found just once. What was sequenced was PBMCs. The origin of the receptors is a woman in her forties in good health and CMV-seropositive.

CDR3 loop: CASSPRTSGGLGETQYF. CDR3 coding DNA: TGTGCCAGCAGCCCACGGACTAGCGGGGGCCTCGGGGAGACCCAGTACTTC. This chain uses TRBV7-9 with TRBJ2-5, with 13 bases fitting TRBD2. This CDR3 has 17 amino acids. CDR1 is SEHNR, CDR2 FQNEAQ, per germline (reference sequence). V shed 5 bases, J shed 5 bases, and the junction held 11 bases outside the gene matches.

The chain combines TRBV5-6 with TRBJ2-2; D call uncertain. Looked up from germline, CDR1 is SGHDT and CDR2 is YYEEEE. This CDR3 has 15 residues. V was pared by 3 bases and J by 2 bases, with 11 bases between. The CDR3 coding sequence is TGTGCCAGCAGCTCGCGAAGACTCAACACCGGGGAGCTGTTTTTT. This encodes CASSSRRLNTGELFF. Supplemented by reference TRBV5-6 and TRBJ2-2, the full variable domain reads DAGVTQSPTHLIKTRGQQVTLRCSPKSGHDTVSWYQQALGQGPQFIFQYYEEEERQRGNFPDRFSGHQFPNYSSELNVNALLLGDSALYLCASSSRRLNTGELFFGEGSRLTVL.

The chain couples TRBV9 to TRBJ2-1; D possibly corresponds to TRBD2 (6 bases). The CDR3 runs to 15 residues. Deletions cut 4 bases from V and 0 bases from J, with 11 bases between. Germline V lookup: CDR1 SGDLS, CDR2 YYNGEE. CDR3: CASSKDGSSYNEQFF. Written as DNA, the CDR3 is TGTGCCAGCAGCAAGGACGGGAGCTCCTACAATGAGCAGTTCTTC.

The V gene is TRBV7-8, the J gene TRBJ2-2; a weak D match, TRBD1 (5 bases). Trimming took 4 bases from V and 1 from J, leaving 10 bases between them. The CDR3 sequence is 15 residues long. Germline CDR1 and CDR2: SGHVS and FQNEAQ. The chain's CDR3 is CASSSSTENTGELFF. CDR3 nucleotide sequence: TGTGCCAGCAGCTCTTCGACAGAGAACACCGGGGAGCTGTTTTTT.

The chain combines TRBV5-1 with TRBJ2-2; possibly TRBD2 for D (6 bases). Between the trimmed V and J ends, which lost 0 bases and 0 bases, there was a span of 12 bases. This CDR3 is 17 amino acids long. Germline-derived CDR1 and CDR2 are SGHRS and YFSETQ. This CDR3 is CASSLAGGRANTGELFF. The CDR3 DNA is TGCGCCAGCAGCTTGGCCGGGGGTAGAGCGAACACCGGGGAGCTGTTTTTT.

This clone has a handful of counts. The V call is TRBV9, the J call TRBJ2-3, with TRBD2 identical over 7 bases. The V and J ends lost 1 base and 2 bases, in that order; junction bases with no gene match: 4. The CDR3 loop spans 15 amino acids. Germline-derived CDR1 and CDR2 are SGDLS and YYNGEE. CDR3 sequence reads: CASSVHGRSTDTQYF. Written as DNA, the CDR3 is TGTGCCAGCAGCGTACACGGGAGGTCCACAGATACGCAGTATTTT.

The chain employs TRBV5-1 and TRBJ1-2; TRBD1 matches at 7 bases. This CDR3 contains 16 residues. Germline-derived CDR1 and CDR2 are SGHRS and YFSETQ. J lost 6 bases, V lost 0 bases, and 11 bases had no gene match. The CDR3 DNA sequence: TGCGCCAGCAGCTTGGTGGGGCCGGCAGGGGGTGATGGCTACACCTTC. It is translated as CASSLVGPAGGDGYTF.

The chain joins TRBV30 to TRBJ2-7; D remains unclear. The CDR3 length is 11 residues. Germline CDR1 is GTSNPN and CDR2 is SVGIG (reference sequence). The V end was cut by 2 bases, the J end by 4 bases, with 6 bases between. The CDR3 is CAWSRQYEQYF. CDR3 in DNA: TGTGCCTGGAGTCGACAATACGAGCAGTACTTC.

The rearrangement uses TRBV28 and TRBJ2-4; weak D call: TRBD2 (5 bases). Trimming took off 9 bases at V and 0 bases at J, with 15 bases between the two ends. Germline V CDR1 and CDR2: MDHEN, SYDVKM. CDR3 length: 15 amino acids. In DNA, the CDR3 is TGTGCCAGTGCCCGGTGGACTCTAGCCAAAAACATTCAGTACTTC. Translation: CASARWTLAKNIQYF.

This chain uses TRBV4-3 with TRBJ2-5; 11 positions agree with TRBD2. J was trimmed by 2 bases and V by 1 base; bases with no gene match: 6. Germline V lookup: CDR1 LGHNA, CDR2 YSLEER. The CDR3 is 17 amino acids. This CDR3 is CASSQALAGGFQETQYF. CDR3 sequence (DNA): TGCGCCAGCAGCCAAGCTCTAGCGGGGGGATTTCAAGAGACCCAGTACTTC.

The chain uses TRBV27 and TRBJ1-2; 8 bases match TRBD1. The CDR3 runs 14 residues. Germline CDR1 is MNHEY and CDR2 is SMNVEV (reference sequence). The V segment lost 5 bases and the J segment 5 bases; nucleotides outside the gene matches: 7. CDR3: CASSARQGRYGYTF. The CDR3 coding sequence is TGTGCCAGCAGTGCACGACAGGGGCGGTATGGCTACACCTTC.

This chain uses TRBV7-9 with TRBJ2-2; 10 positions match TRBD1. Trimming took 5 bases from V and 3 from J; bases not matched to a gene: 6. This CDR3 region has 16 residues. Germline CDR1 reads SEHNR; CDR2 reads FQNEAQ (reference sequence). As DNA, the CDR3 is TGTGCCAGCAGCCCATTCGGACAGGGGGACACCGGGGAGCTGTTTTTT. It specifies CASSPFGQGDTGELFF.

The chain carries TRBV30 and TRBJ2-1; D ambiguous. The length of the CDR3 is 13 residues. Germline assignment: CDR1 GTSNPN and CDR2 SVGIG (reference sequence). V was cut by 4 bases and J by 4 bases, with 11 bases left in between. CDR3 in amino acids: CAWKDDKYNEQFF. CDR3 nucleotide sequence: TGTGCCTGGAAAGATGACAAGTACAATGAGCAGTTCTTC.

This sequence joins TRBV7-8 and TRBJ1-1; 9 bases map to TRBD1. The CDR3 loop spans 17 amino acids. The V segment lost 5 bases and the J segment 1 base; nucleotides outside the gene matches: 11. Germline V lookup: CDR1 SGHVS, CDR2 FQNEAQ. The CDR3 nucleotides are TGTGCCAGCAGCCCAAGGACAGGGGATGGGGCGAACACTGAAGCTTTCTTT. As protein: CASSPRTGDGANTEAFF.

The DNA of the CDR3 is TGTGCCAGCAGTGGGCAGGTCGCTTCCTACGAGCAGTACTTC. Amino acids: CASSGQVASYEQYF. This chain joins TRBV27 and TRBJ2-7, with D uncertain. The germline V and J ends were trimmed by 5 bases and 1 base, with 12 bases remaining between them. Germline values: CDR1 MNHEY, CDR2 SMNVEV (reference sequence). There are 14 residues in the CDR3.

With regard to this clone: A junction boundary mismatches the germline segment, possibly from a read error. The J gene is TRBJ2-1, the V gene TRBV7-7, with D perhaps matching TRBD2 (6 bases). This CDR3 region has 16 residues. The germline gives CDR1 SSHAT, CDR2 FNYEAQ (reference sequence). CDR3 loop: CASSLGGTDQYNEQFF. The CDR3 DNA is TGTGCTAGCAGCTTAGGCGGGACGGACCAGTACAATGAGCAGTTCTTC.

This sequence joins TRBV18 and TRBJ2-5; TRBD1 matches 8 bases. With V trimmed by 3 bases and J by 5 bases, 5 bases remained unmatched. Germline assignment: CDR1 KGHSH and CDR2 LQKENI. The CDR3 runs 14 residues. CDR3 nucleotides: TGTGCCAGCTCACCTTCCAGGGGGCGGGAGACCCAGTACTTC. This encodes CASSPSRGRETQYF.

This chain uses TRBV4-1 with TRBJ2-5; perhaps TRBD1 as D (6 bases). Trimming took off 4 bases at V and 5 bases at J, with 14 bases between the two ends. This CDR3 spans 14 amino acids. The germline V gene has CDR1 MGHRA and CDR2 YSYEKL. DNA of the CDR3: TGCGCCAGCAGCCGTTCACAGGGAGACGAGACCCAGTACTTC. Residues: CASSRSQGDETQYF.

This clone was observed a few times. The chain combines TRBV14 with TRBJ2-1, with 8 bases lining up with TRBD2. The trim removed 5 bases at V and 9 bases at J, leaving 12 bases unmatched. The V gene's germline CDR1 is SGHDN and CDR2 FVKESK. The CDR3 spans 15 residues. CDR3 coding DNA: TGTGCCAGCAGCAAACGGACTAGCCTCATCGGTGAGCAGTTCTTC. Translating gives CASSKRTSLIGEQFF.

The genes are TRBV6-5 and TRBJ2-3; 10 positions match TRBD1. This CDR3 has 15 residues. Germline V lookup: CDR1 MNHEY, CDR2 SVGAGI. The V gene end was trimmed by 6 bases and the J gene end by 0 bases; junction bases not matched to a gene: 3. The CDR3 spells CASSRQGASTDTQYF. The CDR3 DNA reads as TGTGCCAGCAGCCGACAGGGGGCCAGCACAGATACGCAGTATTTT.

This rearrangement joins TRBV2 to TRBJ1-6; D possibly corresponds to TRBD1 (5 bases). Germline V gene lookup returns CDR1 SNHLY and CDR2 FYNNEI. This CDR3 region has 16 residues. Trimming took 7 bases from V and 0 from J, leaving 13 bases between them. CDR3 in DNA: TGTGCCAGCAAAGACAGTACAAGCTCCTATAATTCACCCCTCCACTTT. It translates to CASKDSTSSYNSPLHF.